The 30 T cell receptor beta chains listed next were all sequenced from one sample in a study of cytomegalovirus exposure and HLA in healthy donors. Sequenced by immunoSEQ multiplex PCR; TCRdb stores in-frame clones only, minus some. Of 120,000 or so clones in the sample, roughly nine tenths were seen once. Sequencing input: PBMCs. Source of these receptors: a young woman in good health and CMV-seronegative.

This chain joins TRBV27 and TRBJ2-3; D is ambiguous. Germline lookup yields CDR1 MNHEY and CDR2 SMNVEV (reference sequence). Trimming took off 4 bases at V and 8 bases at J, with 16 bases between the two ends. The CDR3 has 14 amino acids. CDR3: CASSSPLERGTQYF. The CDR3 DNA follows: TGTGCCAGCAGTTCACCTTTAGAGCGCGGTACGCAGTATTTT.

This sequence joins TRBV6-5 and TRBJ1-5; TRBD1 agrees at 7 bases. V shed 0 bases and J 6 bases; nucleotides not matched to a gene: 2. Germline CDR1 reads MNHEY; CDR2 reads SVGAGI. There are 14 residues in the CDR3. The DNA of the CDR3 is TGTGCCAGCAGTTACTCAGGGACAGCTCAGCCCCAGCATTTT. Amino acids: CASSYSGTAQPQHF.

The chain has TRBV18 and TRBJ1-4, with 7 bases fitting TRBD1. The germline gives CDR1 KGHSH, CDR2 LQKENI. This CDR3 is 13 amino acids long. The junction had 6 bases not matched to a gene; V was cut back by 6 bases and J by 8 bases. The CDR3 region has the DNA TGTGCCAGCTCCGACAGGGAGTGGGAAAAACTGTTTTTT. Translating it yields CASSDREWEKLFF.

This clone was found once. The rearrangement uses TRBV11-2 and TRBJ2-1, with D possibly being TRBD2 (6 bases). This CDR3 is built from 14 residues. Germline V gene sequence: CDR1 SGHAT, CDR2 FQNNGV. Deletions cut 4 bases from V and 5 bases from J, with 12 bases between. The CDR3: CASSSGTHNNEQFF. In nucleotides, the CDR3 is TGTGCCAGCAGCTCCGGGACTCACAACAATGAGCAGTTCTTC.

The chain employs TRBV4-2 and TRBJ1-2; TRBD1 matches 8 bases. The CDR3 sequence is 13 residues long. The germline CDR1 and CDR2 sequences are LGHNA and YNFKEQ. The junction had 1 base not matched to a gene; V was cut back by 3 bases and J by 4 bases. CDR3 amino acids: CASSQTGVYGYTF. DNA of the CDR3: TGTGCCAGCAGCCAGACAGGGGTCTATGGCTACACCTTC.

CDR3 nucleotide sequence: TGTGCCAGCAGCTGGGCTTTCAGGCCCGGCGGCTACACCTTC. Translation: CASSWAFRPGGYTF. The V gene is TRBV11-2, the J gene TRBJ1-2; D unclear. The CDR3 is 14 residues long. Deletions cut 4 bases from V and 8 bases from J, with 17 bases between. Germline loops: CDR1 SGHAT, CDR2 FQNNGV.

V and J are TRBV5-1 and TRBJ2-7, with D unclear. The CDR3 consists of 15 residues. Germline CDR1 is SGHRS and CDR2 is YFSETQ. V was cut by 0 bases and J by 0 bases, with 10 bases left in between. CDR3 DNA sequence: TGCGCCAGCAGCTTGGTCGACCACAGCTCCTACGAGCAGTACTTC. Protein: CASSLVDHSSYEQYF. The full variable domain, completed using reference TRBV5-1 and TRBJ2-7, is KAGVTQTPRYLIKTRGQQVTLSCSPISGHRSVSWYQQTPGQGLQFLFEYFSETQRNKGNFPGRFSGRQFSNSRSEMNVSTLELGDSALYLCASSLVDHSSYEQYFGPGTRLTVT.

The rearrangement joins TRBV7-6 to TRBJ2-1, with 12 bases fitting TRBD2. The CDR3 has 14 residues. After removal of 5 bases from V and 6 bases from J, the junction contained 2 bases not matched to a gene. The V gene's germline CDR1 is SGHVS and CDR2 FNYEAQ. Written as DNA, the CDR3 is TGTGCCAGCAGCACGGGACTAGCGGGCAATGAGCAGTTCTTC. Protein product: CASSTGLAGNEQFF.

This chain joins TRBV5-1 and TRBJ1-1; possible D gene TRBD1, 5 bases. CDR1 and CDR2 (germline): SGHRS, YFSETQ. V shed 0 bases and J shed 1 base, with 10 bases lying between them. This CDR3 has 15 residues. CDR3 loop: CASSLAPQGNTEAFF. CDR3 coding DNA: TGCGCCAGCAGCTTGGCCCCGCAGGGGAACACTGAAGCTTTCTTT.

The gene calls are TRBV28 and TRBJ2-7; tentatively, D is TRBD1 (5 bases). The V gene's germline CDR1 is MDHEN and CDR2 SYDVKM. This CDR3 contains 15 residues. With 8 bases removed from V and 1 base from J, the gap between germline ends came to 18 bases. CDR3 sequence: CASQLGSTGSYEQYF. The DNA for the CDR3 is TGTGCCAGCCAGCTAGGTTCTACAGGATCCTACGAGCAGTACTTC.

The V and J genes are TRBV5-6 and TRBJ2-2; TRBD2 matches at 9 bases. This CDR3 has 15 amino acids. With V trimmed by 5 bases and J by 3 bases, 5 bases remained unmatched. Germline lookup yields CDR1 SGHDT and CDR2 YYEEEE. The CDR3 reads CASSYSGGYTGELFF. CDR3 coding DNA: TGTGCCAGCAGTTATAGCGGGGGTTACACCGGGGAGCTGTTTTTT.

The V call is TRBV27, the J call TRBJ2-1, with 8 positions matching TRBD1. The CDR3 runs to 16 residues. V gave up 5 bases and J gave up 6 bases; unmatched junction bases: 12. The germline V gene has CDR1 MNHEY and CDR2 SMNVEV (reference sequence). The CDR3 here is CASSKNPGQVGNEQFF. The CDR3 bases are TGTGCCAGCAGTAAGAATCCGGGACAGGTGGGCAATGAGCAGTTCTTC.

The genes are TRBV15 and TRBJ2-5; the D gene is possibly TRBD1 (5 bases). V was clipped by 0 bases and J by 2 bases, with 10 bases between them. Germline values: CDR1 LNHNV, CDR2 YYDKDF (reference sequence). The CDR3 consists of 15 residues. The chain's CDR3 is CATSRDRTLQETQYF. The CDR3 DNA follows: TGTGCCACCAGCAGAGATAGGACACTGCAAGAGACCCAGTACTTC.

This chain joins TRBV4-2 and TRBJ1-3; D not certain. This CDR3 region has 15 residues. V shed 1 base and J shed 0 bases, with 7 bases lying between them. Germline values: CDR1 LGHNA, CDR2 YNFKEQ. The CDR3 loop is CASSQVRSSGNTIYF. CDR3 bases: TGTGCCAGCAGCCAAGTTAGGAGCTCTGGAAACACCATATATTTT.

J is TRBJ2-3 and V is TRBV11-2; D possibly corresponds to TRBD2 (5 bases). V lost 1 base and J lost 1, with 12 bases in between. CDR3 length: 16 residues. CDR1 is SGHAT, CDR2 FQNNGV, per germline. DNA for the CDR3: TGTGCCAGCAGCTTAGGGCAGCTGAGGGGCACAGATACGCAGTATTTT. It specifies CASSLGQLRGTDTQYF.

V gene TRBV30 combines with J gene TRBJ1-3; D possibly corresponds to TRBD1 (5 bases). This CDR3 is built from 13 residues. The V end lost 3 bases, the J end lost 2 bases, and 8 bases lay between the germline ends. Germline lookup yields CDR1 GTSNPN and CDR2 SVGIG (reference sequence). CDR3 coding DNA: TGTGCCTGGAGCAAGGGGACTGGAAACACCATATATTTT. Translated, it gives CAWSKGTGNTIYF.

The chain recombines TRBV5-1 with TRBJ2-2; TRBD1 matches at 7 bases. The CDR3 spans 16 residues. J lost 4 bases, V lost 5 bases, and 11 bases had no gene match. Per the germline V gene, CDR1 is SGHRS and CDR2 is YFSETQ. Here the CDR3 reads CASREQGILGTGELFF. The DNA of the CDR3 is TGCGCCAGCAGGGAACAGGGGATATTGGGCACCGGGGAGCTGTTTTTT.

The sample holds one count of this clone. The V and J genes are TRBV28 and TRBJ2-5; 8 bases are shared with TRBD2. CDR3 size: 13 residues. J lost 9 bases, V lost 3 bases, and 6 bases had no gene match. Germline V gives CDR1 MDHEN, CDR2 SYDVKM. This CDR3 reads CASSLERELPQYF. CDR3 nucleotide sequence: TGTGCCAGCAGTTTGGAGCGGGAGCTTCCCCAGTACTTC. Full variable domain (outside the CDR3, taken from reference TRBV28 and TRBJ2-5): DVKVTQSSRYLVKRTGEKVFLECVQDMDHENMFWYRQDPGLGLRLIYFSYDVKMKEKGDIPEGYSVSREKKERFSLILESASTNQTSMYLCASSLERELPQYFGPGTRLLVL.

V is TRBV7-2 and J is TRBJ2-7; 7 positions match TRBD2. Germline CDR1 SGHTA, CDR2 FQGNSA. The CDR3 runs 15 residues. J gave up 0 bases and V 4 bases, and 6 bases lay outside the gene matches. The CDR3 sequence: CASSSSGMSSYEQYF. CDR3 coding DNA: TGTGCCAGCAGCTCCAGCGGGATGAGCTCCTACGAGCAGTACTTC.

V is TRBV2 and J is TRBJ2-1, with unresolved D. Between the trimmed V and J ends, which lost 6 bases and 3 bases, there was a span of 15 bases. Germline V gene lookup returns CDR1 SNHLY and CDR2 FYNNEI. The CDR3 has 15 residues. The CDR3 loop reads CASSLTLPYYNEQFF. The DNA of the CDR3 is TGTGCCAGCAGCCTAACCCTACCCTACTACAATGAGCAGTTCTTC. The whole variable domain, remainder taken from reference TRBV2 and TRBJ2-1, is EPEVTQTPSHQVTQMGQEVILRCVPISNHLYFYWYRQILGQKVEFLVSFYNNEISEKSEIFDDQFSVERPDGSNFTLKIRSTKLEDSAMYFCASSLTLPYYNEQFFGPGTRLTVL.

CDR3 loop: CASSTDRGPFSFNYEQYV. CDR3 coding DNA: TGCGCCAGCAGCACAGACAGGGGGCCGTTCTCCTTTAACTACGAGCAGTACGTC. The V and J genes are TRBV5-1 and TRBJ2-7; 10 positions match TRBD1. CDR1 is SGHRS and CDR2 is YFSETQ in the germline V gene. There are 18 residues in the CDR3. The V segment lost 4 bases and the J segment 3 bases; nucleotides outside the gene matches: 16.

The chain employs TRBV6-5 and TRBJ2-7, with a weak D call TRBD1 (6 bases). Germline CDR1 is MNHEY and CDR2 is SVGAGI. V was clipped by 6 bases and J by 4 bases, with 19 bases between them. CDR3 length: 15 amino acids. In DNA, the CDR3 is TGTGCCAGCAGCCTATCTGCAGGGACAATATACGAGCAGTACGTC. Translation: CASSLSAGTIYEQYV.

V and J are TRBV29-1 and TRBJ2-3; 8 nucleotides agree with TRBD2. The CDR3 consists of 14 residues. In germline, CDR1 is SQVTM, CDR2 ANQGSEA. Germline trimming cut 4 bases from V and 2 bases from J; bases unmatched to any gene: 5. The CDR3 loop reads CSVVHSGVTDTQYF. The CDR3 DNA reads TGCAGCGTTGTTCATAGCGGGGTCACAGATACGCAGTATTTT.

This clone was recorded only once. The V gene is TRBV11-2, the J gene TRBJ1-1, with D maybe TRBD1 (5 bases). V was cut by 7 bases and J by 5 bases, with 17 bases left in between. CDR1 SGHAT and CDR2 FQNNGV come from the germline V gene. The CDR3 length is 14 residues. The CDR3, as DNA: TGTGCCAGCACCGGGGGGGTGGGATGGACTGAAGCTTTCTTT. As protein: CASTGGVGWTEAFF.

V gene TRBV7-9 combines with J gene TRBJ2-2; D not resolved. CDR3 size: 15 residues. Trimming took off 6 bases at V and 0 bases at J, with 11 bases between the two ends. The germline CDR1 and CDR2 sequences are SEHNR and FQNEAQ (reference sequence). CDR3 sequence: CASSLSIANTGELFF. CDR3 in DNA: TGTGCCAGCAGTCTATCAATCGCGAACACCGGGGAGCTGTTTTTT.

The chain combines TRBV11-3 with TRBJ2-7, with 11 bases that match TRBD2. This CDR3 spans 14 amino acids. From germline, CDR1 is SGHNT and CDR2 YENEEA. Trimming at V came to 6 bases and at J to 7 bases, leaving 8 bases not matched to a gene. This CDR3 reads CASRTSGRDEEQYF. The CDR3 DNA is TGTGCCAGCAGAACTAGCGGGAGAGATGAGGAGCAGTACTTC. Full variable domain (remainder filled in from reference TRBV11-3 and TRBJ2-7): EAGVVQSPRYKIIEKKQPVAFWCNPISGHNTLYWYLQNLGQGPELLIRYENEEAVDDSQLPKDRFSAERLKGVDSTLKIQPAELGDSAVYLCASRTSGRDEEQYFGPGTRLTVT.

V usage is TRBV6-1 and J usage is TRBJ1-1; TRBD1 aligns across 8 bases. The CDR3 extends over 19 amino acids. The trim removed 3 bases at V and 11 bases at J, leaving 26 bases unmatched. CDR1 and CDR2 (germline): MNHNS, SASEGT. CDR3 loop: CASSDSLDRVTHWGDRAFF. The CDR3 DNA reads TGTGCCAGCAGTGACAGCTTGGACAGGGTCACTCATTGGGGAGATCGGGCTTTCTTT.

The rearrangement joins TRBV28 to TRBJ1-1; 7 nucleotides align to TRBD1. This CDR3 is 13 amino acids long. The V segment lost 2 bases and the J segment 3 bases; nucleotides outside the gene matches: 0. Per germline, CDR1 MDHEN and CDR2 SYDVKM. CDR3 DNA sequence: TGTGCCAGCAGTTTACAGGGGGACACTGAAGCTTTCTTT. Its protein is CASSLQGDTEAFF.

The rearrangement uses TRBV4-2 and TRBJ2-5; a weak D match, TRBD2 (5 bases). CDR1 LGHNA and CDR2 YNFKEQ come from the germline V gene. Trimming removed 0 bases at V and 4 bases at J, with 18 bases between. The CDR3 sequence is 17 residues long. CDR3 sequence: CASSQDRGGLRAETQYF. The CDR3 DNA reads TGTGCCAGCAGCCAAGATCGGGGTGGGCTCCGGGCAGAGACCCAGTACTTC.

The CDR3 DNA is TGCGCCAGCAGCTTGTACCCCGGGGAGAACACTGAAGCTTTCTTT. Protein: CASSLYPGENTEAFF. V gene TRBV5-1 combines with J gene TRBJ1-1; D is ambiguous. The germline V gene encodes CDR1 SGHRS and CDR2 YFSETQ. The V gene lost 1 base and the J gene lost 1 base, with 11 bases spanning the gap. CDR3 length: 15 residues.